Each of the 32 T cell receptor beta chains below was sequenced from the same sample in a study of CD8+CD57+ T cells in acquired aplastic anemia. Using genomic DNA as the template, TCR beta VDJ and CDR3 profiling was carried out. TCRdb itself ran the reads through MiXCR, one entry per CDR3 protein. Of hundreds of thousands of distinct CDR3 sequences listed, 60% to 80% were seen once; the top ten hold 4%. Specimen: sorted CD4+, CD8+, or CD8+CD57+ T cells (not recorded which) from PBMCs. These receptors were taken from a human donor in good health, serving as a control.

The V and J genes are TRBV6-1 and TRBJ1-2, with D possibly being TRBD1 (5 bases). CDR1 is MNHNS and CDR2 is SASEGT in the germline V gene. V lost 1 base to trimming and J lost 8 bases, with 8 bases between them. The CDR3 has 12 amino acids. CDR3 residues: CASSEGGLGYTF. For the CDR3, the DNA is TGTGCCAGCAGTGAAGGGGGGTTGGGCTACACCTTC.

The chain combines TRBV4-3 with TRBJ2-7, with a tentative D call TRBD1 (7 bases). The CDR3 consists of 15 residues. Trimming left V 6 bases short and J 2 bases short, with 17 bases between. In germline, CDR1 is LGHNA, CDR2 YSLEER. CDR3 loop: CASRPGGTATYEQYF. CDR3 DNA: TGCGCCAGCAGACCGGGCGGGACAGCTACCTACGAGCAGTACTTC.

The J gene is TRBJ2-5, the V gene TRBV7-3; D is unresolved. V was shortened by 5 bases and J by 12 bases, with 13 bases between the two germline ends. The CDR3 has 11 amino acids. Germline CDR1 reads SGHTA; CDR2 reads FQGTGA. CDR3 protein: CASSVQESKYF. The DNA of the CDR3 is TGTGCCAGCAGCGTACAAGAGAGCAAGTACTTC.

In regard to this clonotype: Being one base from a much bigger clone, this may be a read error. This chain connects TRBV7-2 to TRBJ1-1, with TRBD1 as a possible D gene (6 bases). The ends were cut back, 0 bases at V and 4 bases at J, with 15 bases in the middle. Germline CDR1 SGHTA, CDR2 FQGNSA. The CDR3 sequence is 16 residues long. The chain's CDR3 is CASSLAGGASSTEAFF. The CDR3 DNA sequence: TGTGCCAGCAGCTTAGCTGGGGGCGCGAGTTCCACTGAAGCTTTCTTT.

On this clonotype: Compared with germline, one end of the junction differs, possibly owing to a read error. CDR3 amino acids: CASSEAGRTGELF. CDR3 DNA sequence: TGTGCCAGCAGTGAGGCAGGGCGAACCGGGGAGCTGTTT. The chain couples TRBV6-1 to TRBJ2-2; D is perhaps TRBD1 or TRBD2 (5 bases each). The CDR3 is made up of 13 amino acids. Germline V lookup: CDR1 MNHNS, CDR2 SASEGT.

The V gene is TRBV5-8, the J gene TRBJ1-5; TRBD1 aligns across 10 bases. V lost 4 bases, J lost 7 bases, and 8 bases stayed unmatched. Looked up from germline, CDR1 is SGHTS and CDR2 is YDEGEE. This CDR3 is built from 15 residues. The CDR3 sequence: CASSAGGQGTQPQHF. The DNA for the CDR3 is TGTGCCAGCAGCGCGGGGGGACAGGGGACCCAGCCCCAGCATTTT. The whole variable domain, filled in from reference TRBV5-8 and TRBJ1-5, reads EAGVTQSPTHLIKTRGQQATLRCSPISGHTSVYWYQQALGLGLQFLLWYDEGEERNRGNFPPRFSGRQFPNYSSELNVNALELEDSALYLCASSAGGQGTQPQHFGDGTRLSIL.

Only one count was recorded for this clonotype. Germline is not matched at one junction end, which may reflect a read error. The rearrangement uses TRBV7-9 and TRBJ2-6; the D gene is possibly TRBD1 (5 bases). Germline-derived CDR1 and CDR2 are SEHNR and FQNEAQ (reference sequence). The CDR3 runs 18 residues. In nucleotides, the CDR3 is TGTGCCAGCAGTGCGGACACGATCTATAACACTGGGGCTAACGTCCTGACTTTC. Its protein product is CASSADTIYNTGANVLTF.

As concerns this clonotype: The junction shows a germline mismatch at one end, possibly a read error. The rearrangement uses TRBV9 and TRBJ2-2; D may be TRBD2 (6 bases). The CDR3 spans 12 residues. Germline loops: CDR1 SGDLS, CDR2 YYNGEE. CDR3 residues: CASSGVGGELYF. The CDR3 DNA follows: TGTGCCAGCAGCGGTGTAGGCGGGGAGCTGTATTTT.

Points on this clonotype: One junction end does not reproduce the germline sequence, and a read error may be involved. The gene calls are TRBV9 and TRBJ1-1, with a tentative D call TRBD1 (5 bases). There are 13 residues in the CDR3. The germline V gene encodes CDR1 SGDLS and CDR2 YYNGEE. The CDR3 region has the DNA TGTGCCAGCAGCGTAGGAGGGGAACCTGAAGCTTCCTTT. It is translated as CASSVGGEPEASF.

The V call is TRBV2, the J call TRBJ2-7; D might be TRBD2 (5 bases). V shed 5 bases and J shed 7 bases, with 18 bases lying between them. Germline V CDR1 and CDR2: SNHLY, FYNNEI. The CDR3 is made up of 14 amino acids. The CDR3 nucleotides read TGTGCCAGCAGTCCAGCAGGTCGCGACTATGAGCAGTACTTC. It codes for CASSPAGRDYEQYF.

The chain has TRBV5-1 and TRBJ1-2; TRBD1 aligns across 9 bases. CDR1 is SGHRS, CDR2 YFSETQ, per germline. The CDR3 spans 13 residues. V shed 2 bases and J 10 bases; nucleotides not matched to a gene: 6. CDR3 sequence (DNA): TGCGCCAGCAGCTTTCCGGGACAGGGATACTACACCTTC. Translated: CASSFPGQGYYTF.

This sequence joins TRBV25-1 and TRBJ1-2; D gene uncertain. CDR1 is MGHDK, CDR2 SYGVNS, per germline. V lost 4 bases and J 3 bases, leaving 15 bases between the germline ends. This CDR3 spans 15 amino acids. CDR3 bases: TGTGCCAGCAGTGGCGCCAGCCAGTCGGACTATGGCTACACCTTC. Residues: CASSGASQSDYGYTF.

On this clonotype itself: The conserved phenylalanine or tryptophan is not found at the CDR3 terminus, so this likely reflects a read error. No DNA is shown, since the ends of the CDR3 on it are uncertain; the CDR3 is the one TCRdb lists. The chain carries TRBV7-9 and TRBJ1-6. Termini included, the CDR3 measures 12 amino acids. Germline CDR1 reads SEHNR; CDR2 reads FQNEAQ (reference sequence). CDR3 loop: CASSLFALPIHV.

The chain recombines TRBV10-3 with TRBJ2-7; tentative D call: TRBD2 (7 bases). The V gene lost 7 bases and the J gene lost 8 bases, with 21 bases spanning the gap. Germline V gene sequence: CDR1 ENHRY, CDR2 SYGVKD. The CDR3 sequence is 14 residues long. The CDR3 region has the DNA TGTGCCATCAATGGCGGGGGCCCCGGCAACAAGCAGTACTTC. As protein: CAINGGGPGNKQYF.

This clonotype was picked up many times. CDR3 bases: TGTGCCAGCAGCGCGACAGGGACTCAAGAGACCCAGTACTTC. Translating gives CASSATGTQETQYF. The J gene is TRBJ2-5, the V gene TRBV9, with a weak D call TRBD1 (7 bases). This CDR3 has 14 amino acids. CDR1 and CDR2 from the germline V gene are SGDLS and YYNGEE. The germline V and J ends were trimmed by 3 bases and 2 bases, with 11 bases remaining between them.

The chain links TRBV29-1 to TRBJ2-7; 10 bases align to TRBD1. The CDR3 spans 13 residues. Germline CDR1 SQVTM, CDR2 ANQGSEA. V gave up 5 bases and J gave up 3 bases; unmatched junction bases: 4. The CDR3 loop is CSVRGTGVYEQYF. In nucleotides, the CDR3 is TGCAGCGTTCGGGGGACAGGGGTCTACGAGCAGTACTTC.

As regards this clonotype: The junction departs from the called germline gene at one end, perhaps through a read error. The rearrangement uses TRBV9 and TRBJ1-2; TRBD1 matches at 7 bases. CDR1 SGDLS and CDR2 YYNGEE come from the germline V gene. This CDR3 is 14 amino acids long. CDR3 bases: TGTGCCAGCAGCTCCACAGGGGATTCACCCCTCCACTCCTTC. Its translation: CASSSTGDSPLHSF.

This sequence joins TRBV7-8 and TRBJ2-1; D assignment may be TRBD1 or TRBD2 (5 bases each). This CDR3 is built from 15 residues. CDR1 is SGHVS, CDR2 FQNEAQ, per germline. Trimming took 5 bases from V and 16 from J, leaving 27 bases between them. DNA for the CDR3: TGTGCCAGCAGCGCAGCGGTACAGGTCGACGAGCAGTACTTCTTC. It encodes CASSAAVQVDEQYFF.

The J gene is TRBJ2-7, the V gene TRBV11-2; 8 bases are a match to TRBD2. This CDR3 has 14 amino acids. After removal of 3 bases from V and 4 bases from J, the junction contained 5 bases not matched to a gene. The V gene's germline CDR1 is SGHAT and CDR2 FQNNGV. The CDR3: CASSFAGGAYEQYF. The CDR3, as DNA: TGTGCCAGCAGCTTTGCCGGGGGGGCGTACGAGCAGTACTTC.

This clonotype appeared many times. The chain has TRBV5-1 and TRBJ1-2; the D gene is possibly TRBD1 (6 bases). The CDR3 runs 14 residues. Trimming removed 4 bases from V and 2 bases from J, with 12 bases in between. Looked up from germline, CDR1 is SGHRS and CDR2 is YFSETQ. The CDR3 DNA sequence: TGCGCCAGCAGCCCGGACAGATGGAACTATGGCTACACCTTC. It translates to CASSPDRWNYGYTF.

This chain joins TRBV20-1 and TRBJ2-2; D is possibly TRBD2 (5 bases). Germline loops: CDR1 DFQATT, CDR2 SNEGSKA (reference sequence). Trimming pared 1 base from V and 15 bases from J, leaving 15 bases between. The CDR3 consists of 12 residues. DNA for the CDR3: TGCAGTGCTAGAGGGCTAGCCGGCATAATGTTTTTT. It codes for CSARGLAGIMFF.

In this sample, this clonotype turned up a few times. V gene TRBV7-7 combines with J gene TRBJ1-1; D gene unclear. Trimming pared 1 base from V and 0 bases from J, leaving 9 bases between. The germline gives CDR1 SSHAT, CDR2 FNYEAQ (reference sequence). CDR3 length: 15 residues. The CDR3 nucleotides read TGTGCCAGCAGCTTAGTTGGACGGTTGAACACTGAAGCTTTCTTT. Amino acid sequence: CASSLVGRLNTEAFF.

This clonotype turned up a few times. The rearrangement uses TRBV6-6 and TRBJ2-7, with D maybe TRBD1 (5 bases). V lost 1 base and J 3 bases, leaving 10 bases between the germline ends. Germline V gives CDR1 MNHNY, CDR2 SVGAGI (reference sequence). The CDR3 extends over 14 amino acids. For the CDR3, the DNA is TGTGCCAGCAGTTACTTCAGGGTTGGCTACGAGCAGTACTTC. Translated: CASSYFRVGYEQYF.

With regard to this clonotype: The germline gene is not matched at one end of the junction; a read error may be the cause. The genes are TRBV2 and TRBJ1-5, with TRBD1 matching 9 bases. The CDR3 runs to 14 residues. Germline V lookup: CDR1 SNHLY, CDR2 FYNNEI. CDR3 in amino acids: CASTTGGGNQSQHF. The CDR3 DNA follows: TGTGCCAGCACGACAGGGGGGGGCAATCAGAGCCAGCATTTC.

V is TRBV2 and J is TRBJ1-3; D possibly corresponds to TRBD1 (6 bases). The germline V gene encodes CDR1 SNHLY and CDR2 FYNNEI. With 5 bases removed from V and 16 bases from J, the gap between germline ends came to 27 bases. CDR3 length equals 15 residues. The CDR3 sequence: CASSLPGADGYTFYF. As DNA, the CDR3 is TGTGCCAGCAGTCTGCCGGGGGCAGATGGCTACACCTTCTATTTT.

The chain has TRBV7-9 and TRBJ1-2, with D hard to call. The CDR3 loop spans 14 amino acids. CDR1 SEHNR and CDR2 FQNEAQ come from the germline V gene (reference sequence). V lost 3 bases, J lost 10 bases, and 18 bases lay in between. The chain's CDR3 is CASSFPGYYEHYTF. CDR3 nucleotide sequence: TGTGCCAGCAGCTTCCCAGGATACTACGAGCACTACACCTTC.

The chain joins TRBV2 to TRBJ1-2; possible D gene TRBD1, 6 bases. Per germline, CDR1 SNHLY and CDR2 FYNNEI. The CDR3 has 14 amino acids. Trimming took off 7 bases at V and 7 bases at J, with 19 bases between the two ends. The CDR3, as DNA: TGTGCCAGCAACAGACAGGCTGGGGCATCTGGCTACACCTTC. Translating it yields CASNRQAGASGYTF.

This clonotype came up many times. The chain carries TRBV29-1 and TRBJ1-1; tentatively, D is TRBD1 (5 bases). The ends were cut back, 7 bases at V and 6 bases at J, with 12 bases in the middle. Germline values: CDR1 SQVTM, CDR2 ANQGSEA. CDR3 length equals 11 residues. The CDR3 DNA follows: TGCAGCGCCGAAGGGGTTTCTGAAGCTTTCTTT. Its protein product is CSAEGVSEAFF.

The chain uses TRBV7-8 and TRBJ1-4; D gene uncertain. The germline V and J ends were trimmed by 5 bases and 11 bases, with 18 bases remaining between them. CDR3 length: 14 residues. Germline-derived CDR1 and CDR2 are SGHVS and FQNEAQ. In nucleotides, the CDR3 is TGTGCCAGCAGCCCCGTCCGGGAGAAGAGCAAACTGTTTTTT. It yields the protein CASSPVREKSKLFF.

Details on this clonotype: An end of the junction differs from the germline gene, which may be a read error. The CDR3 region has the DNA TGCGCCAGCAGCCTCACCGCCGGGACAGGCTTT. Amino acid sequence: CASSLTAGTGF. This chain connects TRBV5-1 to TRBJ1-1, with 8 bases lining up with TRBD1. The CDR3 consists of 11 residues. The V gene's germline CDR1 is SGHRS and CDR2 YFSETQ.

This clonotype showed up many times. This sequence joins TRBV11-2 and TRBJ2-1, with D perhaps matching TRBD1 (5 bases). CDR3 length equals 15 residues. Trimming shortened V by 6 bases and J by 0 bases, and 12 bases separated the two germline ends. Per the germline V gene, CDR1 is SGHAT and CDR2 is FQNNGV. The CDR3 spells CASSLGQGSYNEQFF. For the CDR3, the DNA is TGTGCCAGCAGTCTGGGGCAGGGCTCCTACAATGAGCAGTTCTTC. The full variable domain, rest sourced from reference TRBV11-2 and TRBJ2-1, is EAGVAQSPRYKIIEKRQSVAFWCNPISGHATLYWYQQILGQGPKLLIQFQNNGVVDDSQLPKDRFSAERLKGVDSTLKIQPAKLEDSAVYLCASSLGQGSYNEQFFGPGTRLTVL.

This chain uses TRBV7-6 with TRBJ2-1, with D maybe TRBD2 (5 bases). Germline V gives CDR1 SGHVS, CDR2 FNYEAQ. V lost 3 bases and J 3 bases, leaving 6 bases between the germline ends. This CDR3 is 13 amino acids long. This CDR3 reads CASSFGDYNEQFF. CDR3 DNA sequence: TGTGCCAGCAGCTTCGGGGACTACAATGAGCAGTTCTTC.